Described below is a single T cell receptor beta chain sequence and its context. Its antigen is unidentified. The sample is drawn from a study of T cells in localized non-small cell lung cancer. The table came from immunoSEQ multiplex PCR; TCRdb's copy has only in-frame clones and leaves some out. This sample has roughly 77,000 clones, with 88% found just once. The trim removed 7 bases at V and 0 bases at J, leaving 11 bases unmatched. Germline CDR1 is SGHNT and CDR2 is YYREEE (reference sequence). CDR3 length: 16 amino acids. Study findings and constraints: Analysis by sequencing included only one tumor region, so heterogeneity remains possible. The greatest T cell clonality was found in uninvolved adjacent lung (higher than in tumor). A higher density of T cells in blood coincided with extended overall survival. The study detected a median roughly 61 of the top 100 tumor clones in adjacent lung.

Specimen: peripheral blood, collected before any cancer treatment. The gene calls are TRBV5-4 and TRBJ2-3; 7 bases align to TRBD1. The TCR comes from a woman between 35 and 70 years old with stage I squamous cell lung carcinoma. The CDR3 reads CASPSETGSSTDTQYF. The CDR3 DNA reads as TGTGCCAGCCCGTCCGAGACAGGGTCTAGCACAGATACGCAGTATTTT.